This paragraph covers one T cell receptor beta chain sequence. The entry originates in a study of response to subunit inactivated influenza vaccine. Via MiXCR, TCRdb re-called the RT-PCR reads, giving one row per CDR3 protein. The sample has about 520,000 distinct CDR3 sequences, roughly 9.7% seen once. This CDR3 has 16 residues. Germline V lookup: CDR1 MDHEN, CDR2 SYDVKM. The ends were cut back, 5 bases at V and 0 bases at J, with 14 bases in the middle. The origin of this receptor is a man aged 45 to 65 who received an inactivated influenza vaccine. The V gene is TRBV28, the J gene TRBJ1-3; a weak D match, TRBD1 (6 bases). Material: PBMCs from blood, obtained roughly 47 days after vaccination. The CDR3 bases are TGTGCCAGCAGTCTGATAGGGGGGCGCTCTGGAAACACCATATATTTT. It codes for CASSLIGGRSGNTIYF. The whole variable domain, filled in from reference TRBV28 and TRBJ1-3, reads DVKVTQSSRYLVKRTGEKVFLECVQDMDHENMFWYRQDPGLGLRLIYFSYDVKMKEKGDIPEGYSVSREKKERFSLILESASTNQTSMYLCASSLIGGRSGNTIYFGEGSWLTVV.